Shown below are 11 T cell receptor beta chains from a single sample sequenced in a study of cytomegalovirus exposure and HLA in healthy donors. 13 Jbeta primers and 60 Vbeta primers were used for the PCR. Profiled with immunoSEQ multiplex PCR; TCRdb holds only in-frame clones, not every one. Among approximately 140,000 clones, around 80% were seen once, and the ten largest hold approximately 1.2%. Sequenced material: PBMCs. The receptors stem from a male donor in good health and CMV-seropositive.

The chain employs TRBV10-3 and TRBJ2-7; tentative D call: TRBD1 (5 bases). Trimming removed 0 bases at V and 3 bases at J, with 15 bases between. The V gene's germline CDR1 is ENHRY and CDR2 SYGVKD. The CDR3 length is 16 residues. For the CDR3, the DNA is TGTGCCATCAGTGAGTCAACAGGACGGTCTTTCTACGAGCAGTACTTC. Its translation is CAISESTGRSFYEQYF.

The chain joins TRBV19 to TRBJ2-7, with 10 bases fitting TRBD1. Germline V gene data show CDR1 as LNHDA and CDR2 as SQIVND (reference sequence). Germline trimming cut 2 bases from V and 1 base from J; bases unmatched to any gene: 2. The CDR3 spans 15 residues. The CDR3 reads CASSITDRGSYEQYF. As DNA, the CDR3 is TGTGCCAGTAGTATAACGGACAGGGGGTCCTACGAGCAGTACTTC. Supplemented by reference TRBV19 and TRBJ2-7, the full variable domain reads DGGITQSPKYLFRKEGQNVTLSCEQNLNHDAMYWYRQDPGQGLRLIYYSQIVNDFQKGDIAEGYSVSREKKESFPLTVTSAQKNPTAFYLCASSITDRGSYEQYFGPGTRLTVT.

CDR3 nucleotide sequence: TGTGCCAGCAGTCCACGGTCAGGCTACGAGCAGTACTTC. Translation: CASSPRSGYEQYF. J is TRBJ2-7 and V is TRBV27; D call uncertain. The CDR3 loop spans 13 amino acids. Trimming stripped 5 bases from V and 3 bases from J, with 11 bases between. Germline values: CDR1 MNHEY, CDR2 SMNVEV (reference sequence).

The V and J genes are TRBV29-1 and TRBJ2-2, with D possibly TRBD2 on 6 matching bases. CDR3 length: 13 amino acids. Per germline, CDR1 SQVTM and CDR2 ANQGSEA. The CDR3 sequence is CSIAESSSGELFF. Written as DNA, the CDR3 is TGCAGTATAGCGGAGTCCTCTTCCGGGGAGCTGTTTTTT.

In this sample, this clone turned up a few times. This sequence joins TRBV19 and TRBJ1-2; weak D call: TRBD1 (6 bases). CDR1 LNHDA and CDR2 SQIVND come from the germline V gene (reference sequence). V lost 7 bases and J 5 bases, leaving 17 bases between the germline ends. The CDR3 extends over 14 amino acids. This CDR3 reads CASKPRDTLYGYTF. The CDR3 DNA reads TGTGCCAGTAAACCACGGGACACACTTTATGGCTACACCTTC.

This chain connects TRBV4-1 to TRBJ2-3, with 9 bases aligning to TRBD1. Germline V gene lookup returns CDR1 MGHRA and CDR2 YSYEKL. J lost 1 base, V lost 1 base, and 3 bases had no gene match. The CDR3 sequence is 16 residues long. CDR3 amino acids: CASSQARTGGTDTQYF. CDR3 sequence (DNA): TGCGCCAGCAGCCAAGCCCGGACAGGGGGCACAGATACGCAGTATTTT.

The V call is TRBV9, the J call TRBJ1-4; a possible D gene is TRBD1 (6 bases). CDR1 SGDLS and CDR2 YYNGEE come from the germline V gene. Between the trimmed V and J ends, which lost 2 bases and 1 base, there was a span of 12 bases. The CDR3 has 16 residues. CDR3 DNA: TGTGCCAGCAGCGTCGGGACAATGGTAACTAATGAAAAACTGTTTTTT. Translating it yields CASSVGTMVTNEKLFF.

The gene calls are TRBV6-1 and TRBJ1-4; tentative D call: TRBD1 (5 bases). The CDR3 consists of 14 residues. Germline V gene lookup returns CDR1 MNHNS and CDR2 SASEGT. V dropped 6 bases and J dropped 7 bases, with 15 bases sitting between them. CDR3 in DNA: TGTGCCAGCAGCGAGGGGAGGGTCCTTGAAAAACTGTTTTTT. Translated: CASSEGRVLEKLFF.

Only one count was recorded for this clone. An end of the junction differs from the germline gene, which may be a read error. Here the CDR3 reads CSSSLVPTGVGNTIYF. The CDR3 nucleotides read TGTTCCAGCAGCTTAGTTCCGACAGGGGTTGGAAACACCATATATTTT. The chain has TRBV7-9 and TRBJ1-3; 8 nucleotides match TRBD1. This CDR3 is 16 amino acids long. CDR1 and CDR2 (germline): SEHNR, FQNEAQ (reference sequence).

This clone was counted between two and nine times. This rearrangement joins TRBV5-4 to TRBJ1-1, with D possibly TRBD1 on 6 matching bases. The V end was cut by 0 bases, the J end by 5 bases, with 14 bases between. From germline, CDR1 is SGHNT and CDR2 YYREEE (reference sequence). The CDR3 runs to 15 residues. The DNA for the CDR3 is TGTGCCAGCAGCTTGGCTGCCGCCAGGGGTACTGAAGCTTTCTTT. Protein product: CASSLAAARGTEAFF.

V is TRBV5-4 and J is TRBJ1-4; 7 bases line up with TRBD1. The CDR3 runs 17 residues. Trimming cost V 0 bases and J 0 bases; bases outside gene matches: 5. Germline CDR1 reads SGHNT; CDR2 reads YYREEE (reference sequence). Written as DNA, the CDR3 is TGTGCCAGCAGCTTGGCCGGGACAGCATCAACTAATGAAAAACTGTTTTTT. Amino acids: CASSLAGTASTNEKLFF.